The clone carrying this TCR beta chain was counted between two and nine times. What it recognizes is unknown. The V gene lost 1 base and the J gene lost 1 base, with 4 bases spanning the gap. In germline, CDR1 is DFQATT, CDR2 SNEGSKA (reference sequence). This CDR3 region has 12 residues. It was 5'RACE with constant-segment primers that produced the TCR alpha and TCR beta cDNA libraries, which carried sample barcodes and UMIs. From the 5' RACE reads, TCRdb called clonotypes with MiXCR, one entry per CDR3 protein. There are approximately 150,000 distinct CDR3 sequences in the sample; roughly 15% occur only once, and roughly 15% lies in the top ten. The source of the sample is a study of T-cell memory formation after mild COVID-19. On the study more broadly: Clusters were largely donor specific. Study-level findings and limits: Pre-infection memory held some responding clones, suggesting pre-existing cross-reactive T cells responded. A second wave expanding day 15 to 37 was CD4+-biased; contracting clones were balanced.

V gene TRBV20-1 combines with J gene TRBJ1-1, with no clear D. The sample was PBMCs or a T cell subset sorted from them (not recorded which). This receptor was taken from an adult woman who had mild COVID-19 (a few samples of this study predate the infection). Cell type and time point are not known. The CDR3 protein is CSARGGNTEAFF. CDR3 DNA sequence: TGCAGTGCTAGAGGAGGGAACACTGAAGCTTTCTTT.